The 19 T cell receptor beta chains reported below all come from one sample, sequenced in a study of CD8+ T cells in alopecia areata. The sample's treatment: oral pan-JAK inhibitor, 5-10 mg twice daily. Reverse transcription of extracted RNA yielded cDNA, which provided the sequencing template. Sequencing was performed with immunoSEQ multiplex PCR; in TCRdb, only in-frame clones are kept and a portion is missing. The data contain about 76,000 clones, around 60% of them singletons. The source was CD8+ T cells sorted from blood, collected at week 24, from a patient treated with tofacitinib. The receptors were gathered from a human donor with alopecia areata.

This clone showed up many times. In DNA form, the CDR3 reads TGTGCCAGCAGTTTAACGGGGAGCACAGATACGCAGTATTTT. Its translation: CASSLTGSTDTQYF. The chain recombines TRBV28 with TRBJ2-3; a weak D match, TRBD2 (5 bases). The CDR3 sequence is 14 residues long. Germline CDR1 is MDHEN and CDR2 is SYDVKM. Between the trimmed V and J ends, which lost 2 bases and 0 bases, there was a span of 6 bases.

CDR3 sequence reads: CASSLGLQNEQFF. The CDR3 DNA reads TGCGCCAGCAGCCTGGGACTACAAAATGAGCAGTTCTTC. The chain is built from TRBV4-1 and TRBJ2-1; 7 bases agree with TRBD2. The CDR3 contains 13 residues. Unmatched junction bases numbered 4, after V lost 4 bases and J lost 7 bases. Germline loops: CDR1 MGHRA, CDR2 YSYEKL.

The CDR3 loop reads CASSSRDKNTGELFF. As DNA, the CDR3 is TGTGCCAGCAGTTCCCGGGACAAGAACACCGGGGAGCTGTTTTTT. The chain has TRBV6-5 and TRBJ2-2; D might be TRBD1 (6 bases). The V gene lost 4 bases and the J gene lost 1 base, with 10 bases spanning the gap. The CDR3 has 15 residues. The V gene's germline CDR1 is MNHEY and CDR2 SVGAGI.

The chain couples TRBV6-1 to TRBJ2-3; D is tentatively TRBD1 or TRBD2 (5 bases each). Germline CDR1 reads MNHNS; CDR2 reads SASEGT. This CDR3 has 17 residues. V was trimmed by 0 bases and J by 3 bases, leaving 16 bases between them. CDR3 sequence reads: CASSEAWWGTRTDTQYF. DNA for the CDR3: TGTGCCAGCAGTGAAGCCTGGTGGGGGACCAGAACAGATACGCAGTATTTT.

V and J are TRBV4-1 and TRBJ1-1, with D perhaps matching TRBD1 (6 bases). Germline CDR1 is MGHRA and CDR2 is YSYEKL. The CDR3 loop spans 15 amino acids. Trimming shortened V by 2 bases and J by 1 base, and 11 bases separated the two germline ends. The CDR3 sequence: CASSQRTGRNTEAFF. The DNA of the CDR3 is TGCGCCAGCAGCCAAAGAACAGGGAGGAACACTGAAGCTTTCTTT.

The chain employs TRBV11-2 and TRBJ2-5, with unresolved D. The germline V gene encodes CDR1 SGHAT and CDR2 FQNNGV. Between the trimmed V and J ends, which lost 1 base and 0 bases, there was a span of 3 bases. This CDR3 region has 13 residues. CDR3 region: CASSLGYQETQYF. CDR3 bases: TGTGCCAGCAGCTTAGGGTACCAAGAGACCCAGTACTTC.

CDR3 coding DNA: TGTGCCAGCAGTGAAGAGACACACGGGGGGTATGGCTACACCTTC. This translates into CASSEETHGGYGYTF. This sequence joins TRBV11-2 and TRBJ1-2; D perhaps matches TRBD1 (5 bases). CDR1 and CDR2 (germline): SGHAT, FQNNGV. The CDR3 has 15 amino acids. V was clipped by 6 bases and J by 5 bases, with 19 bases between them. Using reference TRBV11-2 and TRBJ1-2 for the parts outside the CDR3, the full variable domain is EAGVAQSPRYKIIEKRQSVAFWCNPISGHATLYWYQQILGQGPKLLIQFQNNGVVDDSQLPKDRFSAERLKGVDSTLKIQPAKLEDSAVYLCASSEETHGGYGYTFGSGTRLTVV.

The sample holds one count of this clone. The chain joins TRBV29-1 to TRBJ2-7; D is unresolved. This CDR3 has 13 amino acids. Trimming stripped 0 bases from V and 1 base from J, with 7 bases between. In germline, CDR1 is SQVTM, CDR2 ANQGSEA. The CDR3 DNA reads TGCAGCGTTGAAGAAAACAGTTCCTACGAGCAGTACTTC. This translates into CSVEENSSYEQYF.

V gene TRBV28 combines with J gene TRBJ2-7; tentatively, D is TRBD2 (6 bases). The CDR3 contains 13 residues. Deletions cut 2 bases from V and 4 bases from J, with 9 bases between. Germline assignment: CDR1 MDHEN and CDR2 SYDVKM. In DNA, the CDR3 is TGTGCCAGCAGTTTAATCGGGACTTACGAGCAGTACTTC. Translation: CASSLIGTYEQYF.

J is TRBJ1-1 and V is TRBV29-1; weak D call: TRBD1 (5 bases). Germline assignment: CDR1 SQVTM and CDR2 ANQGSEA. The CDR3 has 19 amino acids. Trimming took off 4 bases at V and 6 bases at J, with 33 bases between the two ends. CDR3 in amino acids: CSVVSIRDVFDVLLAEAFF. In nucleotides, the CDR3 is TGCAGCGTTGTGTCAATCCGGGACGTATTCGATGTCTTACTCGCTGAAGCTTTCTTT.

V usage is TRBV30 and J usage is TRBJ2-7; D uncertain. This CDR3 region has 13 residues. The V end was cut by 0 bases, the J end by 7 bases, with 13 bases between. Germline CDR1 reads GTSNPN; CDR2 reads SVGIG (reference sequence). The CDR3 DNA is TGTGCCTGGAGTGTTTTCGGGCAACAGGAGCAGTACTTC. As protein: CAWSVFGQQEQYF.

The J gene is TRBJ2-3, the V gene TRBV7-9; D gene uncertain. Germline loops: CDR1 SEHNR, CDR2 FQNEAQ (reference sequence). Trimming removed 2 bases at V and 3 bases at J, with 3 bases between. The CDR3 sequence is 12 residues long. CDR3 DNA: TGTGCCAGCAGCTTACTAACAGATACGCAGTATTTT. It translates to CASSLLTDTQYF.

The chain carries TRBV19 and TRBJ1-2, with 11 bases matching TRBD1. This CDR3 region has 14 residues. Germline V gene data show CDR1 as LNHDA and CDR2 as SQIVND (reference sequence). V lost 7 bases to trimming and J lost 8 bases; unmatched junction nucleotides: 9. The CDR3 nucleotides are TGTGCCAGTACCCCCGGGACAGGGGGATGGGGCTACACCTTC. It specifies CASTPGTGGWGYTF.

In this sample, this clone turned up once. V is TRBV1 and J is TRBJ1-5; TRBD1, the table's D call, was not compared with the DNA. TRBV1 is reported as a pseudogene. The CDR3 covers 16 residues. Written as DNA, the CDR3 is TGCACCAGCAGCCGTGGGGACAGGGTGGAGCGTCAGCCCCAGCATTTT. This sequence encodes CTSSRGDRVERQPQHF.

This sequence joins TRBV29-1 and TRBJ2-5, with 11 bases aligning to TRBD2. The V and J ends lost 7 bases and 0 bases, in that order; junction bases with no gene match: 16. CDR3 size: 18 residues. From germline, CDR1 is SQVTM and CDR2 ANQGSEA. CDR3 nucleotides: TGCAGCGCTAAGGGCGGGACTAGCGGACATAGGTACCAAGAGACCCAGTACTTC. Protein sequence: CSAKGGTSGHRYQETQYF. Full variable domain (outside the CDR3, taken from reference TRBV29-1 and TRBJ2-5): SAVISQKPSRDICQRGTSLTIQCQVDSQVTMMFWYRQQPGQSLTLIATANQGSEATYESGFVIDKFPISRPNLTFSTLTVSNMSPEDSSIYLCSAKGGTSGHRYQETQYFGPGTRLLVL.

The CDR3 loop reads CSVEAHRDETYEQYF. The CDR3, as DNA: TGCAGCGTTGAAGCCCACCGGGACGAGACCTACGAGCAGTACTTC. This sequence joins TRBV29-1 and TRBJ2-7, with D possibly called TRBD1 or TRBD2 (5 bases each). Germline V gene data show CDR1 as SQVTM and CDR2 as ANQGSEA. The CDR3 totals 15 residues. The V end was cut by 1 base, the J end by 2 bases, with 15 bases between.

This clone was detected once. The chain is built from TRBV7-3 and TRBJ2-3, with 7 positions matching TRBD2. In germline, CDR1 is SGHTA, CDR2 FQGTGA. The CDR3 has 13 residues. With 5 bases clipped from V and 6 bases from J, the junction kept 5 bases outside the gene matches. The CDR3, as DNA: TGTGCCAGCAGCCCTGGACTAGTTGATACGCAGTATTTT. It is translated as CASSPGLVDTQYF.

CDR3 region: CASSTPGHSTDTQYF. The DNA of the CDR3 is TGTGCCAGCAGCACTCCGGGCCACTCGACAGATACGCAGTATTTT. V usage is TRBV9 and J usage is TRBJ2-3, with D hard to call. The CDR3 is 15 amino acids. Germline loops: CDR1 SGDLS, CDR2 YYNGEE. Trimming shortened V by 4 bases and J by 3 bases, and 15 bases separated the two germline ends.

V gene TRBV5-8 combines with J gene TRBJ1-1; D not certain. This CDR3 spans 15 amino acids. Germline V gene lookup returns CDR1 SGHTS and CDR2 YDEGEE. The ends were cut back, 2 bases at V and 4 bases at J, with 15 bases in the middle. The CDR3 DNA is TGTGCCAGCAGCTTAACCGGGAACTGGGGCACTGAAGCTTTCTTT. Amino acid sequence: CASSLTGNWGTEAFF.